Listed here are 30 T cell receptor beta chains from one sample, sequenced in a study of cytomegalovirus exposure and HLA in healthy donors. With 60 Vbeta and 13 Jbeta primers, the PCR was carried out. Profiling relied on immunoSEQ multiplex PCR, and the TCRdb table lists in-frame clones only, not all of them. Of 160,000 or so clones listed, 80% are singletons. Input material: PBMCs. These receptors were obtained from a man aged 25-40 years in good health and CMV-seronegative.

This rearrangement joins TRBV7-3 to TRBJ2-3, with 9 positions matching TRBD1. The J segment lost 11 bases and the V segment lost 5 bases, leaving 8 bases of the junction unmatched. Germline CDR1 reads SGHTA; CDR2 reads FQGTGA. The CDR3 runs 13 residues. The CDR3 is CASSVPTGGRQYF. The CDR3, as DNA: TGTGCCAGCAGCGTCCCCACAGGGGGCCGGCAGTATTTT.

The chain combines TRBV29-1 with TRBJ2-7; no definite D call. Trimming stripped 4 bases from V and 2 bases from J, with 15 bases between. CDR3 length: 14 amino acids. Germline loops: CDR1 SQVTM, CDR2 ANQGSEA. The DNA of the CDR3 is TGCAGCGTTGGATTAGTGGTCGGTGCCTACGAGCAGTACTTC. Translation: CSVGLVVGAYEQYF.

The chain recombines TRBV10-3 with TRBJ2-7; 8 positions agree with TRBD1. V shed 7 bases and J 0 bases; nucleotides not matched to a gene: 8. This CDR3 region has 15 residues. CDR1 and CDR2 (germline): ENHRY, SYGVKD. This CDR3 reads CAINPGTGVSYEQYF. As DNA, the CDR3 is TGTGCCATCAATCCCGGGACAGGTGTCTCCTACGAGCAGTACTTC.

The rearrangement uses TRBV9 and TRBJ2-1, with 8 bases lining up with TRBD2. V lost 1 base to trimming and J lost 9 bases; unmatched junction nucleotides: 12. CDR3 size: 16 residues. The germline V gene has CDR1 SGDLS and CDR2 YYNGEE. CDR3 DNA sequence: TGTGCCAGCAGCGTATCTGGGACTAGGGTTACGGGTGAGCAGTTCTTC. Translated, it gives CASSVSGTRVTGEQFF.

V is TRBV6-1 and J is TRBJ2-2; tentative D call: TRBD1 (5 bases). This CDR3 contains 14 residues. Germline lookup yields CDR1 MNHNS and CDR2 SASEGT. Trimming took off 7 bases at V and 6 bases at J, with 15 bases between the two ends. The CDR3 is CASMAGSGSGELFF. In DNA form, the CDR3 reads TGTGCCAGCATGGCAGGGTCAGGATCCGGGGAGCTGTTTTTT.

CDR3 in DNA: TGCGCCAGCAGAGGGGTCGGGCCCGCTAATGAAAAACTGTTTTTT. Protein sequence: CASRGVGPANEKLFF. V is TRBV4-1 and J is TRBJ1-4, with D possibly TRBD1 on 5 matching bases. Germline V CDR1 and CDR2: MGHRA, YSYEKL. V lost 6 bases and J lost 3, with 14 bases in between. The CDR3 runs 15 residues.

The rearrangement joins TRBV5-1 to TRBJ2-2; 8 nucleotides match TRBD2. CDR3 length: 16 residues. The germline CDR1 and CDR2 sequences are SGHRS and YFSETQ. Losses at the gene ends were 4 bases for V and 3 bases for J; bases not matched to a gene: 8. CDR3 coding DNA: TGCGCCAGCAGCATACTTAGCGGGGATTACACCGGGGAGCTGTTTTTT. This codes for CASSILSGDYTGELFF.

V gene TRBV28 combines with J gene TRBJ2-3; 12 bases are shared with TRBD2. The ends lost 7 bases at V and 0 bases at J; junction bases unmatched: 5. This CDR3 has 16 residues. Looked up from germline, CDR1 is MDHEN and CDR2 is SYDVKM. The CDR3 spells CASILAGGSSTDTQYF. DNA for the CDR3: TGTGCCAGCATACTAGCGGGGGGTTCTAGCACAGATACGCAGTATTTT.

V usage is TRBV6-1 and J usage is TRBJ2-5; TRBD1 is a possible D gene (6 bases). Judging by the DNA end, TRBJ2-7 fits better; the J call may be wrong. This CDR3 has 14 residues. The germline CDR1 and CDR2 sequences are MNHNS and SASEGT. CDR3 protein: CASSEPGASYEQYF. The CDR3 bases are TGTGCCAGCAGTGAACCAGGGGCTAGCTACGAGCAGTACTTC.

The chain is built from TRBV5-1 and TRBJ2-2; 7 bases line up with TRBD2. This CDR3 is built from 14 residues. V lost 10 bases, J lost 5 bases, and 11 bases stayed unmatched. Germline lookup yields CDR1 SGHRS and CDR2 YFSETQ. The CDR3 sequence is CAGTHRGDTGELFF. The CDR3 DNA follows: TGCGCCGGCACCCACCGGGGGGATACCGGGGAGCTGTTTTTT.

The chain joins TRBV2 to TRBJ2-3; 14 bases match TRBD2. V lost 6 bases to trimming and J lost 4 bases; unmatched junction nucleotides: 3. CDR1 and CDR2 from the germline V gene are SNHLY and FYNNEI. This CDR3 spans 15 amino acids. The DNA of the CDR3 is TGTGCCAGCAGCCCGGGACTAGCGGGAGCAGATACGCAGTATTTT. As protein: CASSPGLAGADTQYF.

The chain has TRBV5-6 and TRBJ2-1; no definite D call. CDR1 is SGHDT and CDR2 is YYEEEE in the germline V gene. This CDR3 comprises 12 residues. V lost 3 bases and J lost 3, with 4 bases in between. CDR3 nucleotides: TGTGCCAGCAGCTCGGGCTACAATGAGCAGTTCTTC. Amino acid sequence: CASSSGYNEQFF.

The rearrangement joins TRBV27 to TRBJ2-7; perhaps TRBD1 as D (6 bases). V was cut by 5 bases and J by 3 bases, with 14 bases left in between. This CDR3 spans 14 amino acids. Germline CDR1 is MNHEY and CDR2 is SMNVEV (reference sequence). CDR3 DNA: TGTGCCAGCAGTCCCCGGGACAACCTCTACGAGCAGTACTTC. Amino acid sequence: CASSPRDNLYEQYF.

This clone was picked up a small number of times. The chain employs TRBV29-1 and TRBJ2-1; 8 bases fit TRBD2. The CDR3 is made up of 14 amino acids. Looked up from germline, CDR1 is SQVTM and CDR2 is ANQGSEA. V gave up 2 bases and J gave up 7 bases; unmatched junction bases: 7. The CDR3 reads CSVETRGGENEQFF. In DNA, the CDR3 is TGCAGCGTTGAAACCCGGGGGGGTGAGAATGAGCAGTTCTTC.

The chain uses TRBV7-3 and TRBJ2-1; 7 bases agree with TRBD2. CDR1 and CDR2 from the germline V gene are SGHTA and FQGTGA. V shed 3 bases and J 10 bases; nucleotides not matched to a gene: 15. The CDR3 loop spans 16 amino acids. The CDR3 sequence is CASSFRGGIPVREQFF. The CDR3 DNA reads TGTGCCAGCAGCTTTCGCGGGGGAATACCCGTTAGGGAGCAGTTCTTC. The variable domain in full, completed from reference TRBV7-3 and TRBJ2-1, reads GAGVSQTPSNKVTEKGKYVELRCDPISGHTALYWYRQSLGQGPEFLIYFQGTGAADDSGLPNDRFFAVRPEGSVSTLKIQRTERGDSAVYLCASSFRGGIPVREQFFGPGTRLTVL.

The chain has TRBV5-8 and TRBJ1-1, with D uncertain. V lost 7 bases to trimming and J lost 5 bases, with 15 bases between them. CDR1 and CDR2 (germline): SGHTS, YDEGEE. The CDR3 is 13 amino acids. CDR3 region: CASALRVRTEAFF. The CDR3 DNA reads TGTGCCAGCGCTCTGAGGGTGCGAACTGAAGCTTTCTTT.

V and J are TRBV5-5 and TRBJ2-2, with 10 positions matching TRBD1. The CDR3 consists of 14 residues. The V gene's germline CDR1 is SGHKS and CDR2 YYEKEE (reference sequence). The V and J ends lost 6 bases and 6 bases, in that order; junction bases with no gene match: 5. For the CDR3, the DNA is TGTGCCAGCACCACCGGGACAGGGGCCGGGGAGCTGTTTTTT. Translated, it gives CASTTGTGAGELFF.

V usage is TRBV28 and J usage is TRBJ1-2; the D is unclear. Germline CDR1 reads MDHEN; CDR2 reads SYDVKM. Trimming removed 5 bases from V and 4 bases from J, with 8 bases in between. The length of the CDR3 is 12 residues. CDR3 sequence (DNA): TGTGCCAGCAGTCCTCAGTCCTATGGCTACACCTTC. Protein sequence: CASSPQSYGYTF.

The V call is TRBV30, the J call TRBJ1-5; D not certain. Germline loops: CDR1 GTSNPN, CDR2 SVGIG (reference sequence). V dropped 3 bases and J dropped 4 bases, with 7 bases sitting between them. The CDR3 contains 12 residues. The CDR3 is CAWSPPNQPQHF. In nucleotides, the CDR3 is TGTGCCTGGAGCCCCCCGAATCAGCCCCAGCATTTT.

This clone was detected only a few times. This sequence joins TRBV5-1 and TRBJ2-1; D gene unclear. The CDR3 is 12 residues long. Germline CDR1 SGHRS, CDR2 YFSETQ. The V gene lost 3 bases and the J gene lost 6 bases, with 7 bases spanning the gap. The CDR3 loop is CASSSPRNEQFF. CDR3 coding DNA: TGCGCCAGCAGCTCCCCCCGCAATGAGCAGTTCTTC.

The rearrangement links TRBV18 to TRBJ2-7; D unresolved. The V gene lost 2 bases and the J gene lost 6 bases, with 14 bases spanning the gap. The CDR3 totals 14 residues. The germline gives CDR1 KGHSH, CDR2 LQKENI. The CDR3 loop reads CASSPAPGRGEQYF. The CDR3, as DNA: TGTGCCAGCTCACCAGCCCCCGGCAGAGGCGAGCAGTACTTC.

The chain joins TRBV5-5 to TRBJ2-3; D may be TRBD2 (6 bases). Germline assignment: CDR1 SGHKS and CDR2 YYEKEE (reference sequence). V gave up 2 bases and J gave up 3 bases, with 13 bases separating them. This CDR3 comprises 15 residues. The CDR3 reads CASSLTGGFTDTQYF. The CDR3 region has the DNA TGTGCCAGCAGCTTAACAGGAGGGTTTACAGATACGCAGTATTTT.

The genes are TRBV6-6 and TRBJ1-5, with 10 bases aligning to TRBD1. Germline V gives CDR1 MNHNY, CDR2 SVGAGI (reference sequence). The CDR3 length is 15 residues. The V segment lost 2 bases and the J segment 4 bases; nucleotides outside the gene matches: 2. CDR3 DNA: TGTGCCAGCAGTTACAGGACAGGGGGAAATCAGCCCCAGCATTTT. It translates to CASSYRTGGNQPQHF.

The chain uses TRBV4-1 and TRBJ1-1; D may be TRBD1 (5 bases). V was trimmed by 4 bases and J by 8 bases, leaving 11 bases between them. CDR1 is MGHRA, CDR2 YSYEKL, per germline. This CDR3 comprises 12 residues. The DNA of the CDR3 is TGCGCCAGCAGCCCAGGTTACAGGGAAGCTTTCTTT. Its protein is CASSPGYREAFF.

The J gene is TRBJ2-3, the V gene TRBV5-1, with a possible D match to TRBD2 (5 bases). The CDR3 contains 15 residues. Germline CDR1 is SGHRS and CDR2 is YFSETQ. Trimming removed 5 bases at V and 0 bases at J, with 13 bases between. CDR3 in amino acids: CASRSGVPSTDTQYF. CDR3 nucleotide sequence: TGCGCCAGCAGAAGCGGCGTACCTAGCACAGATACGCAGTATTTT.

The V call is TRBV27, the J call TRBJ2-7; unclear D gene. The CDR3 has 13 amino acids. Looked up from germline, CDR1 is MNHEY and CDR2 is SMNVEV (reference sequence). V gave up 0 bases and J gave up 2 bases, with 5 bases separating them. CDR3 region: CASSLSWPYEQYF. CDR3 DNA: TGTGCCAGCAGTTTATCGTGGCCCTACGAGCAGTACTTC.

V gene TRBV28 combines with J gene TRBJ1-1; TRBD1 is a possible D gene (6 bases). The CDR3 covers 12 residues. The V gene's germline CDR1 is MDHEN and CDR2 SYDVKM. Trimming cost V 7 bases and J 10 bases, with 16 bases left between them. CDR3 in DNA: TGTGCCAGCACCCTCTCCGAGGACAGAGCTTTCTTT. It translates to CASTLSEDRAFF.

The CDR3 nucleotides read TGTGCCAGCAGCTTGACTTACAGGGAGACCCAGTACTTC. Translating gives CASSLTYRETQYF. This chain connects TRBV5-6 to TRBJ2-5, with a possible D match to TRBD1 (5 bases). Deletions cut 1 base from V and 5 bases from J, with 9 bases between. Germline-derived CDR1 and CDR2 are SGHDT and YYEEEE. The CDR3 loop spans 13 amino acids. The entire variable domain, with the rest obtained from reference TRBV5-6 and TRBJ2-5, is as follows: DAGVTQSPTHLIKTRGQQVTLRCSPKSGHDTVSWYQQALGQGPQFIFQYYEEEERQRGNFPDRFSGHQFPNYSSELNVNALLLGDSALYLCASSLTYRETQYFGPGTRLLVL.

The V gene is TRBV5-1, the J gene TRBJ1-2; 7 positions agree with TRBD1. The CDR3 has 15 amino acids. Losses at the gene ends were 2 bases for V and 5 bases for J; bases not matched to a gene: 9. Germline CDR1 reads SGHRS; CDR2 reads YFSETQ. The CDR3 protein is CASSLLGTDNYGYTF. In nucleotides, the CDR3 is TGCGCCAGCAGCTTACTTGGGACAGACAATTATGGCTACACCTTC.

The rearrangement links TRBV5-6 to TRBJ2-1; TRBD1 agrees at 8 bases. Germline loops: CDR1 SGHDT, CDR2 YYEEEE. Trimming took 4 bases from V and 10 from J; bases not matched to a gene: 7. The length of the CDR3 is 13 residues. The CDR3 loop is CASSKDRVGEQFF. The CDR3 DNA reads TGTGCCAGCAGCAAGGACAGGGTTGGGGAGCAGTTCTTC.